The present entry profiles one TCR beta chain with its context. Its antigen remains unknown. The record originates from a study of shared clonotypes between healthy human individuals. Study conclusions and caveats: Shared across a handful of donors were 5% to 6% of the naive CD4 clonotypes. Larger estimated richness was generally recorded for naive subsets relative to memory subsets.

The ends were cut back, 3 bases at V and 1 base at J, with 13 bases in the middle. CDR3 length: 15 amino acids. Germline V gene sequence: CDR1 SGHRS, CDR2 YFSETQ. At deep level, the assay was performed. The assay was immunoSEQ multiplex PCR, and TCRdb's table has in-frame clones only and misses some. The repertoire holds 1 million to 1.3 million clones, with around 82% as singletons. The sequencing input was memory CD4+ T cells from PBMCs. Specified subset: CD45RA-negative fraction. The chain combines TRBV5-1 with TRBJ2-5; no clear D. The source is a young man in good health. Some clones in this sample may be carry-over from other donors' samples. CDR3 sequence reads: CASSWFLNVQETQYF. In DNA, the CDR3 is TGCGCCAGCAGCTGGTTCTTGAATGTCCAAGAGACCCAGTACTTC.